The clone carrying this T cell receptor (beta chain) occurred a few times. Its antigen is currently unknown. Sequence at one end of the junction differs from germline and may be a read error. The data were taken from a study of T-cell reconstitution after alpha-beta-depleted transplantation in children. The CDR3 has 15 amino acids. CDR1 and CDR2 from the germline V gene are DFQATT and SNEGSKA (reference sequence). Study conclusions and caveats: Certain patients had high TCRbeta diversity at day 60, and it came from recipient T cells and thymic progenitors that survived.

Unique molecular identifiers featured in how the TCRbeta library was prepared. Each CDR3 protein is one row after TCRdb ran MiXCR on the PCR reads. The sample consists of roughly 490,000 distinct CDR3 sequences, roughly 11% of them appearing once. The sequence was collected from a female patient aged 2-9 years who had a stem cell transplant for aplastic anemia, so the T cells may come from the graft donor. Sequenced here: PBMCs, mostly from graft donor cells, sampled 180 days after TCRalphabeta/CD19-depleted stem cell transplant. This chain links TRBV20-1 with TRBJ1-6; weak D call: TRBD1 (6 bases). CDR3 sequence: CSAPDSPSGNSPLHF. The DNA of the CDR3 is TGCAGTGCCCCGGACAGCCCCTCCGGAAATTCGCCCCTCCACTTT.